The 5 T cell receptor beta chains presented below share a single source sample, sequenced in a study of T cells in Graves' hyperthyroidism and ophthalmopathy. Researchers amplified the TCR beta CDR3 regions from RNA transcripts. RT-PCR in the first round (using the HTBI primer set) targeted the TCR CDR3. MiXCR was run by TCRdb on the multiplex PCR reads, yielding one entry per CDR3 protein. The sample includes about 520,000 distinct CDR3 sequences, 24% of them seen just once. The sequencing sample was made of blood. These receptors all stem from a woman aged 25 to 45 with Graves' ophthalmopathy.

On this clonotype: Compared with germline, one end of the junction differs, possibly owing to a read error. V usage is TRBV7-2 and J usage is TRBJ1-2; no reliable D call. CDR1 is SGHTA and CDR2 is FQGNSA in the germline V gene. There are 14 residues in the CDR3. CDR3: CVSSLDRAGYGYTF. The CDR3 nucleotides read TGTGTCAGCAGCTTGGATCGGGCAGGCTATGGCTACACCTTC.

This clonotype was found many times. This chain connects TRBV25-1 to TRBJ1-2; D gene unclear. V lost 5 bases and J lost 7, with 14 bases in between. This CDR3 spans 13 amino acids. CDR1 and CDR2 (germline): MGHDK, SYGVNS. The CDR3 coding sequence is TGTGCCAGCAGTCGGGCAGAGACTAGTGGCTACACCTTC. Translation: CASSRAETSGYTF.

The chain uses TRBV12-3 or TRBV12-4 and TRBJ1-5; TRBD1 aligns across 7 bases. V shed 4 bases and J 7 bases; nucleotides not matched to a gene: 4. There are 13 residues in the CDR3. CDR3 sequence (DNA): TGTGCCAGCAGTTACGACAGGGCCCAGCCCCAGCATTTT. It codes for CASSYDRAQPQHF.

This clonotype was recorded many times. The chain combines TRBV14 with TRBJ1-1; D gene uncertain. V shed 5 bases and J shed 2 bases, with 9 bases lying between them. CDR1 and CDR2 (germline): SGHDN, FVKESK. The CDR3 length is 13 residues. The CDR3 bases are TGTGCCAGCAGCGTGACACCAAACACTGAAGCTTTCTTT. Protein product: CASSVTPNTEAFF.

This clonotype occurred many times. The chain recombines TRBV12-5 with TRBJ1-1; D gene uncertain. The V end lost 5 bases, the J end lost 1 base, and 14 bases lay between the germline ends. The CDR3 is made up of 15 amino acids. Germline-derived CDR1 and CDR2 are LGHNT and FRNRAP. The CDR3 sequence is CASGPTWVRNTEAFF. The CDR3 DNA reads TGTGCTAGTGGTCCCACCTGGGTGCGGAACACTGAAGCTTTCTTT.